The present T cell receptor (beta chain) was sequenced within a study of cytomegalovirus exposure and HLA in healthy donors. Study-wide points: Roughly uniform sequencing depth across donors was assumed, possibly incorrectly.

Only a few counts were recorded for this clone. Its cognate antigen is unknown. This CDR3 region has 17 residues. CDR1 is KGHSH and CDR2 is LQKENI in the germline V gene. Trimming stripped 4 bases from V and 0 bases from J, with 15 bases between. Both 60 Vbeta primers and 13 Jbeta primers went into the PCR. The repertoire was sequenced with immunoSEQ multiplex PCR; TCRdb's copy has only in-frame clones and lacks some. Of some 45,000 clones listed, under 75% are singletons. Nominally healthy donors were sampled, though unrecorded immune exposures were likely. The rearrangement joins TRBV18 to TRBJ2-2; D possibly corresponds to TRBD1 (5 bases). The sequence derives from a man aged 25-40 years in good health and CMV-seronegative. The source material was PBMCs. CDR3 residues: CASSHLIGHPNTGELFF. In nucleotides, the CDR3 is TGTGCCAGCTCACATTTGATCGGACACCCGAACACCGGGGAGCTGTTTTTT.